A selection of T cell receptor beta chains follows, all from one sample in a study of cytomegalovirus exposure and HLA in healthy donors. The table came from immunoSEQ multiplex PCR; TCRdb's copy has only in-frame clones and leaves some out. The sample has some 100,000 clones, approximately 77% seen once; the top ten hold roughly 15%. Sequencing was performed on PBMCs. These receptors came from a male donor in good health and CMV-seropositive. The CDR3 runs from the conserved cysteine through the conserved F or W. Each record gives: clone size, CDR3 length, J gene, V gene, D gene, CDR3 DNA, CDR3 protein. The D gene is left open where the match is weak. Clone sizes are given selectively: once, few, many, or a class where the clone is expanded.

clone size: few
CDR3 length: 16
J gene: TRBJ2-3
V gene: TRBV28
D gene: -
CDR3 DNA: TGTGCCAGCAGTTTATGTATCGGGGAAGTAAAAGATACGCAGTATTTT
CDR3 protein: CASSLCIGEVKDTQYF

clone size: -
CDR3 length: 13
J gene: TRBJ1-1
V gene: TRBV4-2
D gene: -
CDR3 DNA: TGTGCCAGCAGCCCCCCAACTAGGACTGAAGCTTTCTTT
CDR3 protein: CASSPPTRTEAFF

clone size: -
CDR3 length: 14
J gene: TRBJ2-5
V gene: TRBV2
D gene: TRBD2
CDR3 DNA: TGTGCCAGCACCCGTAGCGGGGGATCGGAGACCCAGTACTTC
CDR3 protein: CASTRSGGSETQYF

clone size: -
CDR3 length: 17
J gene: TRBJ2-5
V gene: TRBV30
D gene: TRBD1
CDR3 DNA: TGTGCCTGGAGTGTACACATACAGGGGGCGCGTGGGGAGACCCAGTACTTC
CDR3 protein: CAWSVHIQGARGETQYF

clone size: -
CDR3 length: 14
J gene: TRBJ2-7
V gene: TRBV5-5
D gene: -
CDR3 DNA: TGTGCCAGCACCAAAGAGGGTATATCCTACGAGCAGTACTTC
CDR3 protein: CASTKEGISYEQYF

clone size: few
CDR3 length: 17
J gene: TRBJ1-2
V gene: TRBV29-1
D gene: TRBD1
CDR3 DNA: TGCAGCGTTGAAGATCACGGGACAGGGGGACCTTACTATGGCTACACCTTC
CDR3 protein: CSVEDHGTGGPYYGYTF

clone size: -
CDR3 length: 14
J gene: TRBJ1-3
V gene: TRBV13
D gene: -
CDR3 DNA: TGTGCCAGCAGCTCATCCCCCTCTGGAAACACCATATATTTT
CDR3 protein: CASSSSPSGNTIYF

clone size: -
CDR3 length: 15
J gene: TRBJ1-2
V gene: TRBV2
D gene: TRBD1
CDR3 DNA: TGTGCCAGCACCAAAGACAGGGGGCGCGTCCATGGCTACACCTTC
CDR3 protein: CASTKDRGRVHGYTF

clone size: -
CDR3 length: 16
J gene: TRBJ2-5
V gene: TRBV5-1
D gene: TRBD1
CDR3 DNA: TGCGCCAGCAGCCAAGGGCACGGGACAGGGGAAGAGACCCAGTACTTC
CDR3 protein: CASSQGHGTGEETQYF

clone size: few
CDR3 length: 22
J gene: TRBJ2-6
V gene: TRBV7-7
D gene: -
CDR3 DNA: TGTGCCAGCAGCTTAGAGGCTCTAGTATGGCTGAAGGTTAGCTCTGGGGCCAACGTCCTGACTTTC
CDR3 protein: CASSLEALVWLKVSSGANVLTF

clone size: -
CDR3 length: 17
J gene: TRBJ2-1
V gene: TRBV4-1
D gene: -
CDR3 DNA: TGCGCCAGCAGCCAAGGTGGGGGCCTAAACTCCAGGCGGGAGCAGTTCTTC
CDR3 protein: CASSQGGGLNSRREQFF

clone size: -
CDR3 length: 16
J gene: TRBJ1-4
V gene: TRBV6-6
D gene: TRBD1
CDR3 DNA: TGTGCCAGCAGTTACCCGCCGGGACAGGCGAATGAAAAACTGTTTTTT
CDR3 protein: CASSYPPGQANEKLFF

clone size: -
CDR3 length: 14
J gene: TRBJ1-1
V gene: TRBV11-3
D gene: -
CDR3 DNA: TGTGCCAGCAGCTTTGGGGGGATGAACACTGAAGCTTTCTTT
CDR3 protein: CASSFGGMNTEAFF

clone size: -
CDR3 length: 14
J gene: TRBJ1-1
V gene: TRBV6-1
D gene: TRBD1
CDR3 DNA: TGTGCCAGTCGGGACAGGACCCCGAACACTGAAGCTTTCTTT
CDR3 protein: CASRDRTPNTEAFF

clone size: few
CDR3 length: 13
J gene: TRBJ1-1
V gene: TRBV9
D gene: TRBD1
CDR3 DNA: TGTGCCAGCAGCTTTTCAGGGGGCGCTGAAGCTTTCTTT
CDR3 protein: CASSFSGGAEAFF

clone size: -
CDR3 length: 13
J gene: TRBJ2-2
V gene: TRBV30
D gene: TRBD1
CDR3 DNA: TGTGCCTGGAGTAGACAGGGGTTCGGGGAGCTGTTTTTT
CDR3 protein: CAWSRQGFGELFF

clone size: -
CDR3 length: 15
J gene: TRBJ1-1
V gene: TRBV5-1
D gene: TRBD1
CDR3 DNA: TGCGCCAGCAGCTCTACAGGGGACGGGGGCACTGAAGCTTTCTTT
CDR3 protein: CASSSTGDGGTEAFF

clone size: once
CDR3 length: 15
J gene: TRBJ2-7
V gene: TRBV10-2
D gene: TRBD2
CDR3 DNA: TGCGCCAGCAGTGACGGGGGGGCCGCTACCTACGAGCAGTACTTC
CDR3 protein: CASSDGGAATYEQYF

clone size: -
CDR3 length: 15
J gene: TRBJ2-3
V gene: TRBV7-9
D gene: TRBD1
CDR3 DNA: TGTGCCAGCACCAGAGGGCAGGGGGCGCTGGATACGCAGTATTTT
CDR3 protein: CASTRGQGALDTQYF

clone size: -
CDR3 length: 16
J gene: TRBJ1-5
V gene: TRBV30
D gene: -
CDR3 DNA: TGTGCCCTGGAGCCAAACGGACATTTGGGCAATCAGCCCCAGCATTTT
CDR3 protein: CALEPNGHLGNQPQHF

clone size: -
CDR3 length: 14
J gene: TRBJ2-7
V gene: TRBV28
D gene: TRBD2
CDR3 DNA: TGTGCCAGCAGTTCCCAGGGACTAGTAGTGGCGCAGTACTTC
CDR3 protein: CASSSQGLVVAQYF

clone size: -
CDR3 length: 15
J gene: TRBJ2-7
V gene: TRBV6-4
D gene: -
CDR3 DNA: TGTGCCAGCAGCCGACCCTGGGGGGTACCCTACGAGCAGTACTTC
CDR3 protein: CASSRPWGVPYEQYF

clone size: -
CDR3 length: 13
J gene: TRBJ1-1
V gene: TRBV28
D gene: -
CDR3 DNA: TGTGCCAGCAGGCCACATAGACAGGCTGAAGCTTTCTTT
CDR3 protein: CASRPHRQAEAFF

clone size: few
CDR3 length: 13
J gene: TRBJ2-5
V gene: TRBV10-1
D gene: -
CDR3 DNA: TGCGCCAGCAGTGAGGGACTTCAAGAGACCCAGTACTTC
CDR3 protein: CASSEGLQETQYF

clone size: -
CDR3 length: 11
J gene: TRBJ1-2
V gene: TRBV13
D gene: -
CDR3 DNA: TGTGCCAGCAGCGGGGGCCTTGGCTACACCTTC
CDR3 protein: CASSGGLGYTF

clone size: -
CDR3 length: 13
J gene: TRBJ1-5
V gene: TRBV19
D gene: -
CDR3 DNA: TGTGCCACAAACTCCGGGGGAGGTCAGCCCCAGCATTTT
CDR3 protein: CATNSGGGQPQHF

clone size: few
CDR3 length: 13
J gene: TRBJ1-4
V gene: TRBV29-1
D gene: -
CDR3 DNA: TGCAGCGTCCTGGACAGTATGAATGAAAAACTGTTTTTT
CDR3 protein: CSVLDSMNEKLFF

clone size: -
CDR3 length: 16
J gene: TRBJ1-3
V gene: TRBV2
D gene: -
CDR3 DNA: TGTGCCAGCAGTGACCCCCCCCAGGGTACAGGAAACACCATATATTTT
CDR3 protein: CASSDPPQGTGNTIYF

clone size: -
CDR3 length: 18
J gene: TRBJ2-3
V gene: TRBV2
D gene: TRBD2
CDR3 DNA: TGTGCCAGCAGCGCGACTAGCGGGGGGACTACTAGCACAGATACGCAGTATTTT
CDR3 protein: CASSATSGGTTSTDTQYF

clone size: -
CDR3 length: 15
J gene: TRBJ1-2
V gene: TRBV27
D gene: -
CDR3 DNA: TGTGCCAGCAGCCCCGGCGCACAGGGAAACTATGGCTACACCTTC
CDR3 protein: CASSPGAQGNYGYTF

clone size: -
CDR3 length: 16
J gene: TRBJ2-1
V gene: TRBV5-1
D gene: TRBD1
CDR3 DNA: TGCGCCAGCAGCCGAAACAGGGGGCTGATTTACAATGAGCAGTTCTTC
CDR3 protein: CASSRNRGLIYNEQFF

clone size: -
CDR3 length: 20
J gene: TRBJ2-1
V gene: TRBV9
D gene: TRBD2
CDR3 DNA: TGTGCCAGCAGCCAGACCTCAGGTGGCGGCGGGGCGGGGGAGAACAATGAGCAGTTCTTC
CDR3 protein: CASSQTSGGGGAGENNEQFF

clone size: -
CDR3 length: 19
J gene: TRBJ2-7
V gene: TRBV5-1
D gene: TRBD1
CDR3 DNA: TGCGCCAGCAGCTTGGGCACTTTCCAGGGGGTCCCCCTCCCTTACGAGCAGTACTTC
CDR3 protein: CASSLGTFQGVPLPYEQYF

clone size: -
CDR3 length: 18
J gene: TRBJ2-5
V gene: TRBV13
D gene: TRBD2
CDR3 DNA: TGTGCCAGCAGCTTAGCCATCTTGGGGCGGGGGGGCCCGAAGACCCAGTACTTC
CDR3 protein: CASSLAILGRGGPKTQYF

clone size: -
CDR3 length: 16
J gene: TRBJ1-6
V gene: TRBV19
D gene: TRBD1
CDR3 DNA: TGTGCCAGTTTAGCACATGTGGGGACAGCGGATTCACCCCTCCACTTT
CDR3 protein: CASLAHVGTADSPLHF

clone size: few
CDR3 length: 13
J gene: TRBJ2-5
V gene: TRBV29-1
D gene: -
CDR3 DNA: TGCAGCGTTGAGTTCCGCGCCCAAGAGACCCAGTACTTC
CDR3 protein: CSVEFRAQETQYF

clone size: -
CDR3 length: 15
J gene: TRBJ1-2
V gene: TRBV6-1
D gene: TRBD1
CDR3 DNA: TGTGCCAGCAGTGGCAGGACAGGGGCCGACTATGGCTACACCTTC
CDR3 protein: CASSGRTGADYGYTF

clone size: -
CDR3 length: 14
J gene: TRBJ2-7
V gene: TRBV6-1
D gene: -
CDR3 DNA: TGTGCCAGCAGTGGCCCCGTGGGCCCCTACGAGCAGTACTTC
CDR3 protein: CASSGPVGPYEQYF

clone size: -
CDR3 length: 15
J gene: TRBJ2-3
V gene: TRBV5-1
D gene: TRBD1
CDR3 DNA: TGCGCCAGCAGCAAGGGACAGTTTATCACAGATACGCAGTATTTT
CDR3 protein: CASSKGQFITDTQYF

clone size: -
CDR3 length: 15
J gene: TRBJ2-7
V gene: TRBV7-2
D gene: TRBD1
CDR3 DNA: TGTGCCAGCAGCTTCCCCCCGCCAGGGGGTAAGGAGCAGTACTTC
CDR3 protein: CASSFPPPGGKEQYF

clone size: once
CDR3 length: 16
J gene: TRBJ2-1
V gene: TRBV7-3
D gene: -
CDR3 DNA: TGTGCCAGCAGCTTACGGGTCCTAGCGACATACAATGAGCAGTTCTTC
CDR3 protein: CASSLRVLATYNEQFF

clone size: few
CDR3 length: 15
J gene: TRBJ1-2
V gene: TRBV19
D gene: TRBD1
CDR3 DNA: TGTGCCAGTTGGGCAGGGGGCGCGTGGGGCTATGGCTACACCTTC
CDR3 protein: CASWAGGAWGYGYTF

clone size: -
CDR3 length: 13
J gene: TRBJ2-1
V gene: TRBV30
D gene: -
CDR3 DNA: TGTGCCTGGAGTGGGGCTGTCTACAATGAGCAGTTCTTC
CDR3 protein: CAWSGAVYNEQFF

clone size: -
CDR3 length: 14
J gene: TRBJ1-1
V gene: TRBV7-2
D gene: TRBD1
CDR3 DNA: TGTGCCAGCAGCTTCGTGGGACAGGATAAGATAGCTTTCTTT
CDR3 protein: CASSFVGQDKIAFF

clone size: -
CDR3 length: 13
J gene: TRBJ2-7
V gene: TRBV6-5
D gene: TRBD2
CDR3 DNA: TGTGCCAGCAGAGGGACTAGCGGATACGAGCAGTACTTC
CDR3 protein: CASRGTSGYEQYF

clone size: once
CDR3 length: 14
J gene: TRBJ2-1
V gene: TRBV7-2
D gene: TRBD1
CDR3 DNA: TGTGCCAGCAGCTCTCAGACAGGGGTCGTTGAGCAGTTCTTC
CDR3 protein: CASSSQTGVVEQFF

clone size: -
CDR3 length: 14
J gene: TRBJ2-7
V gene: TRBV7-9
D gene: TRBD1
CDR3 DNA: TGTGCCAGCAGCTTATCCGGACAGGGCGACGAGCAGTACTTC
CDR3 protein: CASSLSGQGDEQYF

clone size: -
CDR3 length: 15
J gene: TRBJ1-1
V gene: TRBV7-2
D gene: TRBD1
CDR3 DNA: TGTGCCAGCAGCCCGAGAATAGGGGGCGGGACTGAAGCTTTCTTT
CDR3 protein: CASSPRIGGGTEAFF

clone size: -
CDR3 length: 16
J gene: TRBJ1-3
V gene: TRBV18
D gene: -
CDR3 DNA: TGTGCCAGCTCACTGGGCGCGACAGGCTCTGGAAACACCATATATTTT
CDR3 protein: CASSLGATGSGNTIYF

clone size: once
CDR3 length: 15
J gene: TRBJ1-1
V gene: TRBV19
D gene: TRBD1
CDR3 DNA: TGTGCCAGTAGTATAGGGGACAGATATAACACTGAAGCTTTCTTT
CDR3 protein: CASSIGDRYNTEAFF

clone size: -
CDR3 length: 16
J gene: TRBJ1-5
V gene: TRBV2
D gene: -
CDR3 DNA: TGTGCCAGCAGTGAAAACGGGCGTGGAGGGAATCAGCCCCAGCATTTT
CDR3 protein: CASSENGRGGNQPQHF

clone size: -
CDR3 length: 17
J gene: TRBJ2-6
V gene: TRBV7-8
D gene: TRBD1
CDR3 DNA: TGTGCCAGCAGCTTAGACGGGACAGTTCCTGGGGCCAACGTCCTGACTTTC
CDR3 protein: CASSLDGTVPGANVLTF

clone size: few
CDR3 length: 14
J gene: TRBJ2-1
V gene: TRBV5-8
D gene: -
CDR3 DNA: TGTGCCAGCAGCTTGTTCGACAGGACGTTCGGGCAGTTCTTC
CDR3 protein: CASSLFDRTFGQFF

clone size: few
CDR3 length: 15
J gene: TRBJ1-2
V gene: TRBV5-6
D gene: TRBD1
CDR3 DNA: TGTGCCAGCAGCTTGGGGGGACAGGGTCGTAGTGGCTACACCTTC
CDR3 protein: CASSLGGQGRSGYTF